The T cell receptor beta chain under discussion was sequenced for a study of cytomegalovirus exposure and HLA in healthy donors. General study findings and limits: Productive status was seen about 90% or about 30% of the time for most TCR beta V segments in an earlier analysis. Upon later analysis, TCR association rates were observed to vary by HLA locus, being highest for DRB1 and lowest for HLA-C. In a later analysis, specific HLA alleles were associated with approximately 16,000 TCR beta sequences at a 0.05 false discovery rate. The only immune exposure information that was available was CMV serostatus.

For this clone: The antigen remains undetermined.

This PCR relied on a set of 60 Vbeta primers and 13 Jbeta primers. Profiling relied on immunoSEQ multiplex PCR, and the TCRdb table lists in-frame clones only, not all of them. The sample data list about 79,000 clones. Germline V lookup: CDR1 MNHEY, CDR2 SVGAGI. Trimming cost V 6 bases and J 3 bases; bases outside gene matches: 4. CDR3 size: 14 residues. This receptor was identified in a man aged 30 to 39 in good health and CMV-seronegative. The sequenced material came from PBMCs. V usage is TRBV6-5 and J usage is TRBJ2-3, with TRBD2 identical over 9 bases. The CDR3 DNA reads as TGTGCCAGCAGAAATCTAGCGGGGACAGATACGCAGTATTTT. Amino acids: CASRNLAGTDTQYF.